This T cell receptor beta chain was retrieved from a study of blood T cell repertoires in COVID-19. The V gene's germline CDR1 is GTSNPN and CDR2 SVGIG (reference sequence). After removal of 0 bases from V and 6 bases from J, the junction contained 10 bases not matched to a gene. The CDR3 consists of 16 residues. Assay used: immunoSEQ multiplex PCR; TCRdb lists only in-frame clones, some missing. The sample has 70,000 or so clones, approximately 80% seen once. The clonotype originates from a man older than 75 with active or convalescent COVID-19. Sequenced material: peripheral blood. V and J are TRBV30 and TRBJ2-2; 7 nucleotides align to TRBD2. The CDR3 nucleotides read TGTGCCTGGAGTGTATCTGGCGGGAGTGGTCCCGGGGAGCTGTTTTTT. Its translation: CAWSVSGGSGPGELFF.